The rows below give T cell receptor beta chains drawn from one sample of a study of blood T cells in healthy people across ages. MiXCR was run by TCRdb on the 5' RACE reads, yielding one entry per CDR3 protein. Of hundreds of thousands of distinct CDR3 sequences in the sample, under 25% were seen once. The sequenced sample was blood. All receptors derive from a man between 65 and 85 years old in good health. Each CDR3 is given without its conserved first and last residue. Size is omitted from some rows. Given values are once, few, many or a class for expanded clones.

J: TRBJ2-1
V: TRBV9
size: many
CDR3: ASSVSGIYNEQF

J: TRBJ2-5
V: TRBV20-1
size: few
CDR3: SARDQTSGGTETQY

J: TRBJ1-2
V: TRBV29-1
size: many
CDR3: SVAGPINYGYT

J: TRBJ1-4
V: TRBV20-1
size: few
CDR3: SARQGRIEKLF

J: TRBJ2-4
V: TRBV5-1
size: NA
CDR3: ASSLEFWGGKHIQY

J: TRBJ2-5
V: TRBV5-4
size: NA
CDR3: ASSLNAGGPFRAWY

J: TRBJ2-7
V: TRBV7-3
size: NA
CDR3: ASSPGLAEDELY

J: TRBJ2-5
V: TRBV2
size: NA
CDR3: ASSPTRGQHQETQY

J: TRBJ2-1
V: TRBV20-1
size: few
CDR3: SASTLAYYNEQF

J: TRBJ2-1
V: TRBV11-2
size: few
CDR3: ASLRRGLAINEQF

J: TRBJ2-1
V: TRBV6-5
size: few
CDR3: ASSQPGQGYNEQF

J: NA
V: TRBV18
size: NA
CDR3: ASSPGRLSYEQY

J: TRBJ2-1
V: TRBV28
size: NA
CDR3: ASSPPDRVNEQF

J: TRBJ2-3
V: TRBV7-2
size: NA
CDR3: ASSLAGGYTDTQY

J: TRBJ2-1
V: TRBV7-9
size: many
CDR3: ASSQTSGRGNEQF

J: TRBJ1-4
V: TRBV27
size: NA
CDR3: ASSPMGQGSEKLF

J: TRBJ1-4
V: TRBV6-5
size: few
CDR3: ASSYAGTEKLF

J: TRBJ1-2
V: TRBV25-1
size: NA
CDR3: ASSEPGQYYGYT

J: NA
V: TRBV7-2
size: NA
CDR3: ASSLVASGMGYEQY

J: TRBJ2-3
V: TRBV20-1
size: NA
CDR3: SAGSETDTQY

J: TRBJ2-5
V: TRBV29-1
size: NA
CDR3: SVALGARETQY

J: TRBJ2-7
V: TRBV28
size: NA
CDR3: ASSGRTGTIYEQY

J: TRBJ2-1
V: TRBV29-1
size: NA
CDR3: SVEEEAAGDEQF

J: TRBJ2-7
V: TRBV6-5
size: NA
CDR3: ASSRQGYSYEQY

J: TRBJ2-4
V: TRBV10-2
size: few
CDR3: ASSESRASRPDIQY

J: TRBJ2-7
V: TRBV20-1
size: many
CDR3: SARDLLGQISSYEQY

J: TRBJ2-4
V: TRBV21-1
size: NA
CDR3: ASSKVPGQLAKNIQY

J: TRBJ2-7
V: TRBV24-1
size: few
CDR3: ATSALGSYEQY

J: TRBJ2-5
V: TRBV24-1
size: NA
CDR3: ATSDLLGGGQETQY